The 12 T cell receptor beta chains below all came from one sample that was sequenced in a study of blood T cell repertoires in COVID-19. Only in-frame clones appear in the TCRdb table, and some are missing; sequencing was by immunoSEQ multiplex PCR. The sample yields roughly 250,000 clones, 87% seen once. The sample was peripheral blood. The receptors come from a man in his sixties who had recovered from COVID-19.

The genes are TRBV12-3 or TRBV12-4 and TRBJ1-1; no reliable D call. The CDR3 totals 12 residues. V lost 6 bases and J 3 bases, leaving 8 bases between the germline ends. CDR3 nucleotides: TGTGCCAGCAGGGTGCGAGACACTGAAGCTTTCTTT. This encodes CASRVRDTEAFF.

This sequence joins TRBV20-1 and TRBJ2-5; no clear D gene. The germline V and J ends were trimmed by 0 bases and 9 bases, with 8 bases remaining between them. Germline V CDR1 and CDR2: DFQATT, SNEGSKA (reference sequence). This CDR3 is built from 11 residues. Here the CDR3 reads CSARDYSPQYF. CDR3 in DNA: TGCAGTGCTAGAGATTACTCCCCCCAGTACTTC.

The chain links TRBV28 to TRBJ2-3, with D possibly TRBD1 on 5 matching bases. Trimming took off 1 base at V and 0 bases at J, with 8 bases between the two ends. Germline V CDR1 and CDR2: MDHEN, SYDVKM. The CDR3 is made up of 15 amino acids. CDR3 region: CASSLSGISTDTQYF. DNA for the CDR3: TGTGCCAGCAGTTTATCAGGGATAAGCACAGATACGCAGTATTTT.

The chain recombines TRBV2 with TRBJ1-2; 9 nucleotides line up with TRBD1. Germline lookup yields CDR1 SNHLY and CDR2 FYNNEI. This CDR3 is built from 15 residues. V lost 6 bases to trimming and J lost 8 bases; unmatched junction nucleotides: 13. CDR3: CASRLETGGGGGYTF. As DNA, the CDR3 is TGTGCCAGCAGACTCGAAACAGGGGGCGGGGGCGGCTACACCTTC.

This clone was detected once. The chain couples TRBV10-3 to TRBJ2-7, with 7 positions matching TRBD1. CDR1 is ENHRY, CDR2 SYGVKD, per germline. The V segment lost 6 bases and the J segment 7 bases; nucleotides outside the gene matches: 12. CDR3 size: 14 residues. CDR3 sequence (DNA): TGTGCCATCAGCCTTCGGAGACAGGGACAGGAGCAGTACTTC. Protein: CAISLRRQGQEQYF.

The chain couples TRBV18 to TRBJ1-1, with D possibly TRBD1 on 6 matching bases. Germline CDR1 KGHSH, CDR2 LQKENI. The CDR3 consists of 16 residues. Trimming pared 3 bases from V and 2 bases from J, leaving 16 bases between. The CDR3 region has the DNA TGTGCCAGCTCACCTGCTGGACAGAAGAGAAACACTGAAGCTTTCTTT. The encoded protein is CASSPAGQKRNTEAFF.

The V gene is TRBV10-1, the J gene TRBJ2-4; the match to TRBD1 covers 7 bases. The V segment lost 5 bases and the J segment 3 bases; nucleotides outside the gene matches: 4. In germline, CDR1 is WNHNN, CDR2 SYGVQD (reference sequence). The CDR3 has 14 residues. CDR3 sequence (DNA): TGCGCCAGCAGTTCTCGGGACAGCAAAAACATTCAGTACTTC. Translated, it gives CASSSRDSKNIQYF.

The chain carries TRBV11-2 and TRBJ2-2, with D possibly being TRBD2 (5 bases). Per the germline V gene, CDR1 is SGHAT and CDR2 is FQNNGV. The CDR3 is made up of 17 amino acids. Trimming pared 1 base from V and 1 base from J, leaving 13 bases between. The CDR3 sequence: CASSLGWRAQNTGELFF. CDR3 nucleotide sequence: TGTGCCAGCAGCTTAGGGTGGCGGGCTCAGAACACCGGGGAGCTGTTTTTT.

V is TRBV6-5 and J is TRBJ1-1; the match to TRBD1 covers 7 bases. CDR1 is MNHEY, CDR2 SVGAGI, per germline. The CDR3 runs to 13 residues. Trimming took 6 bases from V and 1 from J; bases not matched to a gene: 2. The CDR3, as DNA: TGTGCCAGCAGGACAGGGACGAACACTGAAGCTTTCTTT. It yields the protein CASRTGTNTEAFF.

The V gene is TRBV19, the J gene TRBJ1-3; 8 nucleotides align to TRBD1. The CDR3 is 16 amino acids. The junction had 4 bases not matched to a gene; V was cut back by 3 bases and J by 0 bases. Germline assignment: CDR1 LNHDA and CDR2 SQIVND (reference sequence). CDR3 in amino acids: CASSIRDRSSGNTIYF. CDR3 coding DNA: TGTGCCAGTAGTATCCGGGACAGGAGCTCTGGAAACACCATATATTTT. Filled out from reference TRBV19 and TRBJ1-3, the complete variable domain reads DGGITQSPKYLFRKEGQNVTLSCEQNLNHDAMYWYRQDPGQGLRLIYYSQIVNDFQKGDIAEGYSVSREKKESFPLTVTSAQKNPTAFYLCASSIRDRSSGNTIYFGEGSWLTVV.

The rearrangement links TRBV6-5 to TRBJ2-1, with TRBD1 matching 9 bases. V was clipped by 0 bases and J by 6 bases; unmatched bases: 6. This CDR3 spans 16 amino acids. Germline CDR1 reads MNHEY; CDR2 reads SVGAGI. The CDR3 DNA reads as TGTGCCAGCAGTTACTCGGGGACAGGGACCTCCAATGAGCAGTTCTTC. Protein product: CASSYSGTGTSNEQFF.

The chain recombines TRBV19 with TRBJ1-2; D is unclear. The germline gives CDR1 LNHDA, CDR2 SQIVND (reference sequence). The V end was cut by 4 bases, the J end by 2 bases, with 5 bases between. The CDR3 is 12 amino acids. This chain's CDR3 is CASSRVNYGYTF. For the CDR3, the DNA is TGTGCCAGTAGTAGAGTGAACTATGGCTACACCTTC. The full variable domain, completed using reference TRBV19 and TRBJ1-2, is DGGITQSPKYLFRKEGQNVTLSCEQNLNHDAMYWYRQDPGQGLRLIYYSQIVNDFQKGDIAEGYSVSREKKESFPLTVTSAQKNPTAFYLCASSRVNYGYTFGSGTRLTVV.